The entry that follows covers one T cell receptor (beta chain) sequence. Its antigen remains unidentified. The record originates from a study of monozygotic twins with inflammatory bowel disease. Overall study results and limits: Individual T cell subtypes were not distinguishable. No one strong IBD-associated signal or clonotype was supported. Healthy twins shared more clonotypes with others than IBD patients, most markedly active ones.

The CDR3 loop spans 15 amino acids. CDR1 is SGHRS and CDR2 is YFSETQ in the germline V gene. Amplification used two nested PCRs: around 15 cycles, then approximately 10 cycles, on TCRalpha/TCRbeta cDNA. From the 5' RACE reads, TCRdb lists one entry per CDR3 protein and no DNA. The sample's table shows approximately 330,000 distinct CDR3 sequences. Sequencing used blood. The chain recombines TRBV5-1 with TRBJ2-7; TCRdb's D call of TRBD2 is untestable without DNA. This sequence originates from a human donor with ulcerative colitis or Crohn's disease, or a healthy co-twin of an affected twin (not recorded which). This chain's CDR3 is CASRPWTSGTYEQYF.